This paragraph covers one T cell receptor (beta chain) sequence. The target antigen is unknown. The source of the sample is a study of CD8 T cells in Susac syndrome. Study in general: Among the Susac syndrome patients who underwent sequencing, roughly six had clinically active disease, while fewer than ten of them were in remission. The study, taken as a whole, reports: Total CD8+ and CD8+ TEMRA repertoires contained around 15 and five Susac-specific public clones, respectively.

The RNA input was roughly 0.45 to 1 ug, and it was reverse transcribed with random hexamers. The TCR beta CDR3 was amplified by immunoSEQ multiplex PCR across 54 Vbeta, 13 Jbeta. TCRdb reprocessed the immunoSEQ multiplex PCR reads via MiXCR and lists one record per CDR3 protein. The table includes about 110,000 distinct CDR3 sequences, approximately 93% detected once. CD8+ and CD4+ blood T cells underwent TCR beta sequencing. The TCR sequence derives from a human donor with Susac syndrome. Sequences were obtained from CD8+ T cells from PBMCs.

CDR3 in amino acids: CATWTVSNTEAFF. CDR3 nucleotide sequence: TGTGCCACATGGACAGTGTCGAACACTGAAGCTTTCTTT. The J gene is TRBJ1-1, the V gene TRBV2, with a weak D call TRBD1 (6 bases). CDR3 length: 13 amino acids. Trimming shortened V by 10 bases and J by 1 base, and 13 bases separated the two germline ends. Germline V gives CDR1 SNHLY, CDR2 FYNNEI.